Presented here are 27 T cell receptor beta chains from one specimen sequenced in a study of shared clonotypes between healthy human individuals (dated by TCRdb to 2020 to 2021). The library was produced with the immunoSEQ multiplex PCR assay. TCRdb limited this immuneACCESS table to in-frame rearrangements with V and J called. A share of clones is missing; checked studies link under half to unresolved V genes, and the rest is unexplained. Present in this sample are 1.4 million or so clones, 97% to 99% of which were seen just once. Approximately 0.4% of the sample goes to the ten largest clones. Input material: naive CD4+ T cells sorted from blood. The label giving this sample's cell subset or site can be read as: CD45RA+ positively selected. These TCRs come from a man aged 30 to 45 in good health.

The genes are TRBV12-5 and TRBJ2-3; D not certain. Germline V lookup: CDR1 LGHNT, CDR2 FRNRAP. The CDR3 is 14 amino acids. Trimming shortened V by 5 bases and J by 1 base, and 10 bases separated the two germline ends. CDR3 region: CASGPVSGTDTQYF. The DNA for the CDR3 is TGTGCTAGTGGTCCCGTCTCCGGCACAGATACGCAGTATTTT.

This clone was recorded a few times. V is TRBV7-9 and J is TRBJ2-1; TRBD2 aligns across 13 bases. The CDR3 covers 15 residues. Germline assignment: CDR1 SEHNR and CDR2 FQNEAQ (reference sequence). V trimming: 5 bases; J trimming: 8 bases; junction bases outside the gene matches: 6. The CDR3 bases are TGTGCCAGCAGCCTGGGACTAGCGGGACGCGATGAGCAGTTCTTC. Protein: CASSLGLAGRDEQFF.

V is TRBV10-2 and J is TRBJ2-2; D is possibly TRBD1 or TRBD2 (5 bases each). V was shortened by 4 bases and J by 1 base, with 13 bases between the two germline ends. Germline-derived CDR1 and CDR2 are WSHSY and SAAADI. The CDR3 covers 16 residues. CDR3 nucleotide sequence: TGCGCCAGCAGTGTCCCCGAGGGGAGGAACACCGGGGAGCTGTTTTTT. Protein sequence: CASSVPEGRNTGELFF.

Points on this clone: The same CDR3 also results from other DNA sequences found in this sample. The chain couples TRBV2 to TRBJ2-3; 7 bases align to TRBD1. V lost 6 bases, J lost 1 base, and 7 bases stayed unmatched. Per germline, CDR1 SNHLY and CDR2 FYNNEI. The CDR3 consists of 15 residues. The CDR3 region is CASSPDRVGTDTQYF. The CDR3 DNA sequence: TGTGCCAGCAGCCCAGACAGGGTGGGCACAGATACGCAGTATTTT.

The chain recombines TRBV20-1 with TRBJ1-1; D is unresolved. Germline V gene sequence: CDR1 DFQATT, CDR2 SNEGSKA (reference sequence). Trimming removed 3 bases from V and 11 bases from J, with 13 bases in between. The CDR3 extends over 11 amino acids. CDR3 residues: CSASSPGNAFF. CDR3 nucleotides: TGCAGTGCTAGTTCCCCCGGCAACGCTTTCTTT.

The V call is TRBV11-2, the J call TRBJ2-2; no reliable D call. Trimming took off 4 bases at V and 6 bases at J, with 12 bases between the two ends. The germline V gene encodes CDR1 SGHAT and CDR2 FQNNGV. This CDR3 is 14 amino acids long. CDR3 bases: TGTGCCAGCAGCTCAGATCCCCAGTCCGGGGAGCTGTTTTTT. Encoded protein: CASSSDPQSGELFF.

This chain uses TRBV6-1 with TRBJ2-2, with a weak D call TRBD2 (6 bases). Germline values: CDR1 MNHNS, CDR2 SASEGT. V dropped 2 bases and J dropped 0 bases, with 7 bases sitting between them. The CDR3 extends over 15 amino acids. DNA for the CDR3: TGTGCCAGCAGTGAACGGGGGACGAACACCGGGGAGCTGTTTTTT. The encoded protein is CASSERGTNTGELFF.

The chain uses TRBV5-1 and TRBJ1-2; no clear D. The V gene lost 0 bases and the J gene lost 8 bases, with 14 bases spanning the gap. The CDR3 sequence is 14 residues long. CDR1 SGHRS and CDR2 YFSETQ come from the germline V gene. The CDR3 region is CASSLAFTGEGYTF. CDR3 in DNA: TGCGCCAGCAGCTTGGCCTTCACGGGAGAGGGCTACACCTTC. Full variable domain (outside the CDR3, taken from reference TRBV5-1 and TRBJ1-2): KAGVTQTPRYLIKTRGQQVTLSCSPISGHRSVSWYQQTPGQGLQFLFEYFSETQRNKGNFPGRFSGRQFSNSRSEMNVSTLELGDSALYLCASSLAFTGEGYTFGSGTRLTVV.

The CDR3 loop reads CASSQGGQARTGELFF. The CDR3 coding sequence is TGCGCCAGCAGCCAAGGGGGACAGGCTAGGACCGGGGAGCTGTTTTTT. V and J are TRBV4-3 and TRBJ2-2; TRBD1 aligns across 8 bases. V gave up 1 base and J gave up 5 bases; unmatched junction bases: 6. The CDR3 sequence is 16 residues long. CDR1 is LGHNA, CDR2 YSLEER, per germline.

V usage is TRBV28 and J usage is TRBJ2-7; the match to TRBD2 covers 9 bases. V lost 4 bases to trimming and J lost 3 bases; unmatched junction nucleotides: 4. CDR3 length equals 14 residues. Germline V gives CDR1 MDHEN, CDR2 SYDVKM. The CDR3 spells CASSWAGGVYEQYF. DNA for the CDR3: TGTGCCAGCAGTTGGGCGGGAGGGGTCTACGAGCAGTACTTC.

V gene TRBV2 combines with J gene TRBJ2-5; D assignment may be TRBD1 or TRBD2 (6 bases each). The length of the CDR3 is 12 residues. V shed 6 bases and J shed 3 bases, with 8 bases lying between them. In germline, CDR1 is SNHLY, CDR2 FYNNEI. In DNA, the CDR3 is TGTGCCAGCAGAAGGGGGGAAGAGACCCAGTACTTC. Its protein is CASRRGEETQYF.

The genes are TRBV13 and TRBJ2-7, with D perhaps matching TRBD1 (6 bases). CDR3 length: 15 amino acids. The V end was cut by 0 bases, the J end by 4 bases, with 13 bases between. CDR1 PRHDT and CDR2 FYEKMQ come from the germline V gene (reference sequence). The CDR3 DNA reads TGTGCCAGCAGCTTAGGGTGGGGGACATCTTACGAGCAGTACTTC. This encodes CASSLGWGTSYEQYF.

The rearrangement uses TRBV18 and TRBJ2-7; the match to TRBD1 covers 7 bases. From germline, CDR1 is KGHSH and CDR2 LQKENI. V was pared by 5 bases and J by 3 bases, with 10 bases of the junction left unmatched. The CDR3 spans 15 residues. The CDR3 is CASSFGGDRSYEQYF. The CDR3 DNA is TGTGCCAGCTCATTCGGTGGGGACAGAAGCTACGAGCAGTACTTC.

The DNA for the CDR3 is TGTGCCAGCGGGAGGGCGACACACGGGGCTTACAATGAGCAGTTCTTC. As protein: CASGRATHGAYNEQFF. The chain carries TRBV7-6 and TRBJ2-1, with 7 bases identical to TRBD2. CDR3 length equals 16 residues. The germline CDR1 and CDR2 sequences are SGHVS and FNYEAQ. J was trimmed by 4 bases and V by 8 bases; bases with no gene match: 14.

The chain carries TRBV19 and TRBJ1-5, with TRBD1 matching over 7 bases. Germline CDR1 and CDR2: LNHDA and SQIVND (reference sequence). V trimming: 2 bases; J trimming: 9 bases; junction bases outside the gene matches: 4. The CDR3 is made up of 13 amino acids. The CDR3 loop reads CASSIRGPSPQHF. Written as DNA, the CDR3 is TGTGCCAGTAGTATAAGGGGGCCGTCGCCCCAGCATTTT.

This clone was detected only once. J is TRBJ2-7 and V is TRBV15; 8 bases align to TRBD1. The V and J ends lost 0 bases and 5 bases, in that order; junction bases with no gene match: 6. The CDR3 contains 15 residues. CDR1 is LNHNV and CDR2 is YYDKDF in the germline V gene (reference sequence). The CDR3 here is CATSRDLVRGHEQYF. CDR3 sequence (DNA): TGTGCCACCAGCAGAGATCTCGTCAGGGGGCACGAGCAGTACTTC.

V is TRBV10-1 and J is TRBJ2-1; 10 bases fit TRBD2. This CDR3 comprises 17 residues. Trimming at V came to 5 bases and at J to 6 bases, leaving 13 bases not matched to a gene. CDR1 WNHNN and CDR2 SYGVQD come from the germline V gene (reference sequence). The CDR3 bases are TGCGCCAGCAGTCCGACACCCGGGACTAGCGTCTTCAATGAGCAGTTCTTC. It codes for CASSPTPGTSVFNEQFF.

The chain uses TRBV5-4 and TRBJ2-5, with 8 bases identical to TRBD2. V dropped 4 bases and J dropped 5; count of bases not matched to a gene: 10. The CDR3 is 15 residues long. Per germline, CDR1 SGHNT and CDR2 YYREEE (reference sequence). CDR3 in amino acids: CASSPPQRETETQYF. The CDR3 region has the DNA TGTGCCAGCAGCCCCCCCCAGCGGGAGACGGAGACCCAGTACTTC.

The chain is built from TRBV27 and TRBJ1-5; 8 bases align to TRBD1. With 6 bases clipped from V and 4 bases from J, the junction kept 20 bases outside the gene matches. There are 19 residues in the CDR3. Germline V gene sequence: CDR1 MNHEY, CDR2 SMNVEV (reference sequence). The CDR3 is CASSPKPLIRDRSNQPQHF. In nucleotides, the CDR3 is TGTGCCAGCAGCCCCAAACCTCTAATCCGGGACAGGTCAAATCAGCCCCAGCATTTT.

The chain combines TRBV2 with TRBJ2-7; 10 bases fit TRBD2. The CDR3 loop spans 15 amino acids. The germline V gene encodes CDR1 SNHLY and CDR2 FYNNEI. Trimming cost V 4 bases and J 4 bases; bases outside gene matches: 7. This CDR3 is CASSVASGRAYEQYF. The CDR3 coding sequence is TGTGCCAGCAGTGTGGCTAGCGGGAGAGCTTACGAGCAGTACTTC.

The rearrangement links TRBV29-1 to TRBJ2-7; D possibly corresponds to TRBD2 (5 bases). Trimming cost V 3 bases and J 7 bases, with 16 bases left between them. CDR3 length equals 13 residues. Germline CDR1 is SQVTM and CDR2 is ANQGSEA. The CDR3 region is CSVESMRGREQYF. CDR3 bases: TGCAGCGTTGAGAGTATGAGAGGGAGAGAGCAGTACTTC.

The V gene is TRBV28, the J gene TRBJ2-5, with 12 bases lining up with TRBD1. Germline V lookup: CDR1 MDHEN, CDR2 SYDVKM. The trim removed 6 bases at V and 5 bases at J, leaving 13 bases unmatched. The CDR3 sequence is 17 residues long. DNA of the CDR3: TGTGCCAGCAGCCAACCATCCGGGACAGGGGGCGGGGAGACCCAGTACTTC. This encodes CASSQPSGTGGGETQYF.

The chain employs TRBV11-1 and TRBJ2-7; no clear D. CDR1 and CDR2 from the germline V gene are SGHAT and FQDESV (reference sequence). V was shortened by 5 bases and J by 4 bases, with 15 bases between the two germline ends. The CDR3 extends over 14 amino acids. The CDR3 is CASSPPSTFYEQYF. The CDR3 region has the DNA TGTGCCAGCAGCCCCCCTTCTACCTTTTACGAGCAGTACTTC.

The chain links TRBV2 to TRBJ2-1; D unclear. This CDR3 has 13 amino acids. The germline V gene encodes CDR1 SNHLY and CDR2 FYNNEI. V lost 2 bases to trimming and J lost 10 bases, with 12 bases between them. The chain's CDR3 is CASSENPAWEQFF. The CDR3 DNA sequence: TGTGCCAGCAGTGAAAACCCAGCATGGGAGCAGTTCTTC.

The chain recombines TRBV27 with TRBJ2-1; TRBD2 matches at 9 bases. V lost 2 bases to trimming and J lost 5 bases; unmatched junction nucleotides: 4. The CDR3 is 15 residues long. Germline CDR1 is MNHEY and CDR2 is SMNVEV (reference sequence). CDR3 sequence reads: CASSLRLAENNEQFF. Here the CDR3 DNA reads TGTGCCAGCAGTTTACGACTAGCGGAGAACAATGAGCAGTTCTTC.

The count of this clone is one. This chain uses TRBV9 with TRBJ1-5, with D perhaps matching TRBD1 (5 bases). Trimming removed 0 bases from V and 2 bases from J, with 12 bases in between. From germline, CDR1 is SGDLS and CDR2 YYNGEE. The length of the CDR3 is 16 residues. The CDR3 spells CASSVDAQGGNQPQHF. In DNA, the CDR3 is TGTGCCAGCAGCGTAGACGCTCAGGGTGGCAATCAGCCCCAGCATTTT.

The chain employs TRBV19 and TRBJ2-1, with 11 bases fitting TRBD2. V lost 4 bases, J lost 0 bases, and 2 bases stayed unmatched. This CDR3 is built from 16 residues. CDR1 and CDR2 from the germline V gene are LNHDA and SQIVND (reference sequence). The CDR3 here is CASSTTSGSSYNEQFF. Here the CDR3 DNA reads TGTGCCAGTAGTACAACTAGCGGGAGCTCCTACAATGAGCAGTTCTTC.